This T cell receptor beta chain was captured in a study of persistence of HIV-infected CD4 T cells. This CDR3 is built from 14 residues. The germline V gene encodes CDR1 SGDLS and CDR2 YYNGEE. Trimming removed 4 bases from V and 2 bases from J, with 12 bases in between. Note on this clone: Antigen: not known.

An overlapping HIV-1 Gag peptide pool stimulated these cells at 0.95 to 1 ug/peptide/mL. CD40L/CD69 double-negative CD45RO-high memory CD4+ T cells were collected. This was the immunoSEQ version 4 assay in survey mode. Assay used: immunoSEQ multiplex PCR; TCRdb lists only in-frame clones, some missing. Counted here are 30,000 to 45,000 clones, roughly four fifths occurring once; the ten biggest clones make up roughly 1%. The origin of this receptor is an adult with HIV. The donor label of this sample is uncertain. The chain joins TRBV9 to TRBJ2-5, with D hard to call. This specimen was cultured CD4+ T cells from PBMCs, taken from a patient who received antiretroviral therapy. This CDR3 is CASSTNYAQETQYF. The CDR3 DNA reads TGTGCCAGCAGCACAAATTATGCGCAAGAGACCCAGTACTTC.